This TCR beta chain derives from a study of PD-1 blockade in classical Hodgkin lymphoma. Broader study findings: Relapsed/refractory patients reportedly had lower baseline diversity than newly diagnosed patients.

About this clone: Its cognate antigen is unknown.

Time point defined: newly diagnosed, previously untreated cHL patient sample. The CD4+ T cells used were purified from thawed PBMCs through magnetic negative selection. Comparison relied on PBMCs that came from newly diagnosed, untreated classical Hodgkin lymphoma. Sequencing was performed with immunoSEQ multiplex PCR; in TCRdb, only in-frame clones are kept and a portion is missing. The sample records 15,000 to 20,000 clones, under 85% being singletons. Germline CDR1 is MNHEY and CDR2 is SVGAGI. V lost 2 bases and J lost 4, with 6 bases in between. The CDR3 contains 13 residues. Sequencing input: CD4+ T cells from blood. This chain uses TRBV6-5 with TRBJ1-3, with D unclear. The receptor was isolated from a human donor with classical Hodgkin lymphoma. The CDR3 here is CASSYVVGNTIYF. CDR3 DNA: TGTGCCAGCAGTTACGTTGTGGGAAACACCATATATTTT.